This T cell receptor beta chain was identified during a study of T cell repertoires in cytomegalovirus infection (dated by TCRdb to about 2019). Describing the broader study: Donor HLA type was relevant to the analysis, because carriage of CMV infection together with the matching HLA type was indicated by public TCR beta signatures. Study-wide findings and limitations: Cumulative frequency of public TCR beta family members discriminated carriers of CMV infection plus the relevant HLA type in this cohort and an independent roughly 350-donor cohort. The ex vivo response was dominated by HLA-C-restricted CMV-specific TCR beta clonotypes, which also provided the single most frequent clonotype in two of eight donors.

Sequencer: Illumina HiSeq 1500. Using fastp trimming at Q25 and MiXCR clonotype assembly, TCRdb reanalyzed the public sequencing data and kept in-frame beta chains. Merged by CDR3 protein, the rows form single entries marked with the most common genes and DNA. The sample data list 680,000 or so distinct CDR3 sequences, and approximately 34% of these were observed just once. The ten most abundant clones make up 2.5% to 3.5% of the sample. Of note for this clonotype: The specificity of this receptor is unknown. Base-call qualities are not available, and no considerably larger clone is one nucleotide away.

Ends trimmed: V by 6 bases, J by 2 bases; bases unmatched to a gene: 8. From the cysteine up to the phenylalanine, the CDR3 has a length of 15 residues. Only CDR3 DNA remains: 45 bases, in frame from the first base. From a lookup of the germline V gene (reference sequence), CDR1 and CDR2 are MNHNY and SVGAGI. The sequence was collected from a human donor in good health (CMV status not recorded). Some clones in this sample may be carry-over from other donors' samples. The V and J segments used are TRBV6-6 and TRBJ2-5; a stretch of 8 junction bases matches TRBD2. The sequenced material came from PBMCs. The CDR3 protein is CASRDGLAGQETQYF. The DNA sequence reads TGTGCCAGCAGGGATGGACTAGCAGGGCAAGAGACCCAGTACTTC.